What follows are 15 T cell receptor beta chains derived from one specimen sequenced in a study of blood T cell repertoires in COVID-19. TCRdb keeps only in-frame clones here, not all; method: immunoSEQ multiplex PCR. Altogether around 100,000 clones are present, 75% to 90% being singletons, with the ten largest covering under 15%. Sequenced: peripheral blood. Receptors were obtained from a human donor in a cohort sampled during active or convalescent COVID-19.

This clone has only one observation. The chain combines TRBV4-2 with TRBJ2-6; D might be TRBD2 (5 bases). CDR1 LGHNA and CDR2 YNFKEQ come from the germline V gene. This CDR3 has 15 residues. Trimming pared 3 bases from V and 4 bases from J, leaving 10 bases between. Here the CDR3 reads CASSQEEDGANVLTF. For the CDR3, the DNA is TGTGCCAGCAGCCAGGAGGAGGACGGGGCCAACGTCCTGACTTTC.

This chain connects TRBV30 to TRBJ2-3, with D possibly being TRBD2 (6 bases). Germline lookup yields CDR1 GTSNPN and CDR2 SVGIG (reference sequence). Trimming removed 4 bases from V and 6 bases from J, with 17 bases in between. The CDR3 is 14 residues long. This chain's CDR3 is CAWKLWRGADTQYF. The CDR3 nucleotides read TGTGCCTGGAAGTTATGGAGGGGCGCGGATACGCAGTATTTT.

The DNA for the CDR3 is TGTGCCAGCTCACCGGGGCGGGAAGAAAAACTGTTTTTT. Protein sequence: CASSPGREEKLFF. The chain couples TRBV18 to TRBJ1-4; a weak D match, TRBD1 (5 bases). This CDR3 is built from 13 residues. In germline, CDR1 is KGHSH, CDR2 LQKENI. The V end was cut by 3 bases, the J end by 8 bases, with 10 bases between.

This chain uses TRBV10-2 with TRBJ1-4; 7 bases match TRBD1. The CDR3 length is 14 residues. J was trimmed by 3 bases and V by 6 bases; bases with no gene match: 4. In germline, CDR1 is WSHSY, CDR2 SAAADI. The CDR3: CASRRGPSNEKLFF. CDR3 coding DNA: TGCGCCAGCAGAAGGGGGCCGTCTAATGAAAAACTGTTTTTT.

The genes are TRBV5-1 and TRBJ2-3; 14 bases line up with TRBD2. V was pared by 4 bases and J by 6 bases, with 1 base of the junction left unmatched. This CDR3 region has 14 residues. CDR1 is SGHRS and CDR2 is YFSETQ in the germline V gene. CDR3 region: CASSRTSGGDTQYF. The DNA for the CDR3 is TGCGCCAGCAGCCGGACTAGCGGGGGGGATACGCAGTATTTT.

The chain recombines TRBV5-1 with TRBJ2-7, with TRBD2 matching over 7 bases. CDR1 is SGHRS, CDR2 YFSETQ, per germline. Germline trimming cut 7 bases from V and 8 bases from J; bases unmatched to any gene: 12. The CDR3 consists of 13 residues. CDR3 protein: CASRPSGVDKQYF. For the CDR3, the DNA is TGCGCCAGCCGCCCCAGCGGGGTTGACAAGCAGTACTTC.

The chain is built from TRBV7-2 and TRBJ2-7, with D maybe TRBD1 (5 bases). CDR1 SGHTA and CDR2 FQGNSA come from the germline V gene. V shed 5 bases and J shed 6 bases, with 11 bases lying between them. The CDR3 length is 12 residues. As DNA, the CDR3 is TGTGCCAGCAGCGACAGTCTGAGCGAGCAGTACTTC. Translation: CASSDSLSEQYF.

The rearrangement uses TRBV5-5 and TRBJ2-5; possible D gene TRBD2, 5 bases. The germline V and J ends were trimmed by 4 bases and 2 bases, with 12 bases remaining between them. The germline gives CDR1 SGHKS, CDR2 YYEKEE (reference sequence). The CDR3 has 14 residues. Here the CDR3 DNA reads TGTGCCAGCAGCCCTACAAGACTACAAGAGACCCAGTACTTC. Amino acid sequence: CASSPTRLQETQYF.

The chain combines TRBV30 with TRBJ2-5, with 9 bases lining up with TRBD1. Germline loops: CDR1 GTSNPN, CDR2 SVGIG (reference sequence). The CDR3 loop spans 15 amino acids. J gave up 2 bases and V 0 bases, and 4 bases lay outside the gene matches. The CDR3 spells CAWSVGQGLQETQYF. The CDR3 DNA follows: TGTGCCTGGAGTGTGGGACAGGGTCTACAAGAGACCCAGTACTTC.

The chain is built from TRBV10-2 and TRBJ1-4; TRBD1 matches at 7 bases. Germline V gene sequence: CDR1 WSHSY, CDR2 SAAADI. V shed 6 bases and J 7 bases; nucleotides not matched to a gene: 2. This CDR3 comprises 12 residues. CDR3 sequence: CASSTGVEKLFF. CDR3 sequence (DNA): TGCGCCAGCAGCACAGGGGTTGAAAAACTGTTTTTT.

The chain is built from TRBV11-3 and TRBJ2-3; possible D gene TRBD1, 6 bases. The germline gives CDR1 SGHNT, CDR2 YENEEA. The CDR3 is 15 residues long. V lost 5 bases and J lost 8, with 20 bases in between. CDR3 in amino acids: CASSPTPSPRGTQYF. The CDR3 DNA reads TGTGCCAGCAGCCCTACCCCTTCCCCCAGGGGTACGCAGTATTTT.

The rearrangement uses TRBV7-2 and TRBJ2-7, with unresolved D. This CDR3 region has 13 residues. Germline V CDR1 and CDR2: SGHTA, FQGNSA. V shed 4 bases and J shed 6 bases, with 13 bases lying between them. CDR3 DNA sequence: TGTGCCAGCAGCTCTTTCATTGGTAGCGAGCAGTACTTC. Its protein is CASSSFIGSEQYF.

Ten or more counts support this clone. The chain combines TRBV7-2 with TRBJ2-5, with D unresolved. The CDR3 is 11 amino acids. Germline V gene data show CDR1 as SGHTA and CDR2 as FQGNSA. Trimming cost V 6 bases and J 5 bases, with 7 bases left between them. For the CDR3, the DNA is TGTGCCAGCAGTTTTTCGGAGACCCAGTACTTC. Protein product: CASSFSETQYF.

The chain has TRBV27 and TRBJ1-2; TRBD1 matches at 7 bases. V was clipped by 2 bases and J by 8 bases; unmatched bases: 2. CDR3 size: 12 residues. Germline values: CDR1 MNHEY, CDR2 SMNVEV (reference sequence). The CDR3 here is CASSLRGQGYTF. The CDR3 bases are TGTGCCAGCAGTTTAAGGGGGCAGGGCTACACCTTC.

The sample holds one count of this clone. The rearrangement links TRBV19 to TRBJ1-4; D not certain. Trimming pared 6 bases from V and 7 bases from J, leaving 9 bases between. Germline V gene lookup returns CDR1 LNHDA and CDR2 SQIVND (reference sequence). There are 12 residues in the CDR3. The CDR3 DNA follows: TGTGCCAGTAGACCCGGAGGTGAAAAACTGTTTTTT. Translating gives CASRPGGEKLFF.